The 27 T cell receptor beta chains below come from one sample, sequenced in a study of blood T cell repertoires in COVID-19. Clones were read by immunoSEQ multiplex PCR, and TCRdb kept only the in-frame ones, dropping some. The table has approximately 150,000 clones, 80% to 90% seen once. Sample: peripheral blood. Receptors originate from a woman in her fifties or sixties who had recovered from COVID-19.

The genes are TRBV18 and TRBJ1-3, with 9 bases that match TRBD1. Germline trimming cut 2 bases from V and 4 bases from J; bases unmatched to any gene: 3. CDR1 and CDR2 from the germline V gene are KGHSH and LQKENI. The CDR3 extends over 15 amino acids. The DNA for the CDR3 is TGTGCCAGCTCACCAACCGGGACAGGGGGAAACACCATATATTTT. It is translated as CASSPTGTGGNTIYF.

This chain links TRBV5-1 with TRBJ2-7; D uncertain. V was shortened by 2 bases and J by 5 bases, with 14 bases between the two germline ends. The CDR3 length is 14 residues. Germline V lookup: CDR1 SGHRS, CDR2 YFSETQ. The CDR3 DNA sequence: TGCGCCAGCAGCTTATCCGGAGCCGGTGACGAGCAGTACTTC. The encoded protein is CASSLSGAGDEQYF.

This chain connects TRBV7-6 to TRBJ2-7; 7 bases match TRBD1. The J segment lost 0 bases and the V segment lost 3 bases, leaving 5 bases of the junction unmatched. Germline CDR1 reads SGHVS; CDR2 reads FNYEAQ. CDR3 size: 15 residues. The CDR3 bases are TGTGCCAGCAGCTTTACAGGGGCCTACTCCTACGAGCAGTACTTC. Translation: CASSFTGAYSYEQYF.

This clone was seen a handful of times. The CDR3 sequence: CASSLQVDSPLHF. The CDR3 region has the DNA TGTGCCAGCAGCTTGCAGGTTGATTCACCCCTCCACTTT. The gene calls are TRBV11-2 and TRBJ1-6, with D hard to call. The V end was cut by 3 bases, the J end by 8 bases, with 8 bases between. The V gene's germline CDR1 is SGHAT and CDR2 FQNNGV. The length of the CDR3 is 13 residues.

This sequence joins TRBV12-3 or TRBV12-4 and TRBJ2-2, with a possible D match to TRBD1 (5 bases). V was trimmed by 3 bases and J by 6 bases, leaving 8 bases between them. This CDR3 has 13 residues. CDR3 nucleotides: TGTGCCAGCAGTTTTCAGGGCCCCGGGGAGCTGTTTTTT. It encodes CASSFQGPGELFF.

The chain recombines TRBV5-1 with TRBJ2-7, with TRBD1 matching over 7 bases. The length of the CDR3 is 15 residues. In germline, CDR1 is SGHRS, CDR2 YFSETQ. Germline trimming cut 4 bases from V and 3 bases from J; bases unmatched to any gene: 10. CDR3 DNA: TGCGCCAGCAGCCCGGACAGGAGGTCCCTCTACGAGCAGTACTTC. This codes for CASSPDRRSLYEQYF. The full variable domain, rest sourced from reference TRBV5-1 and TRBJ2-7, is KAGVTQTPRYLIKTRGQQVTLSCSPISGHRSVSWYQQTPGQGLQFLFEYFSETQRNKGNFPGRFSGRQFSNSRSEMNVSTLELGDSALYLCASSPDRRSLYEQYFGPGTRLTVT.

This clone was seen a few times. The chain recombines TRBV28 with TRBJ1-5; TRBD1 aligns across 7 bases. Germline CDR1 is MDHEN and CDR2 is SYDVKM. The CDR3 runs to 13 residues. The CDR3: CATRDRRSQPQHF. DNA for the CDR3: TGTGCTACAAGGGACAGACGCAGTCAGCCCCAGCATTTT.

This clone was counted between two and nine times. The chain uses TRBV6-5 and TRBJ2-7, with D possibly matching TRBD1 (6 bases). This CDR3 spans 13 amino acids. From germline, CDR1 is MNHEY and CDR2 SVGAGI. Trimming left V 5 bases short and J 2 bases short, with 10 bases between. The CDR3 DNA reads as TGTGCCAGCAGTCAGGACAGTCCCTACGAGCAGTACTTC. It translates to CASSQDSPYEQYF.

The chain links TRBV4-3 to TRBJ2-1; TRBD2 matches at 11 bases. The CDR3 runs to 15 residues. Trimming at V came to 3 bases and at J to 4 bases, leaving 2 bases not matched to a gene. The germline V gene has CDR1 LGHNA and CDR2 YSLEER. The CDR3 loop is CASSQPSGGYNEQFF. CDR3 nucleotide sequence: TGCGCCAGCAGCCAGCCTAGCGGGGGGTACAATGAGCAGTTCTTC.

A single count supports this clone. This chain connects TRBV5-1 to TRBJ1-1, with TRBD1 identical over 7 bases. The CDR3 sequence is 14 residues long. Trimming cost V 4 bases and J 6 bases; bases outside gene matches: 9. Germline CDR1 is SGHRS and CDR2 is YFSETQ. CDR3 sequence (DNA): TGCGCCAGCAGCGCGGCGACAGGGTATTCTGAAGCTTTCTTT. As protein: CASSAATGYSEAFF.

The chain employs TRBV3-1 (or the pseudogene TRBV3-2) and TRBJ2-3, with 9 bases that match TRBD2. CDR1 is LGHDT and CDR2 is YNNKEL in the germline V gene (reference sequence). The CDR3 has 16 residues. The ends lost 3 bases at V and 2 bases at J; junction bases unmatched: 6. The CDR3 DNA reads as TGTGCCAGCAGCCAGATAGCGGGGGTGAACACAGATACGCAGTATTTT. This translates into CASSQIAGVNTDTQYF.

The rearrangement links TRBV6-5 to TRBJ1-5; no reliable D call. The CDR3 covers 13 residues. V lost 9 bases, J lost 6 bases, and 15 bases lay in between. Germline V gene lookup returns CDR1 MNHEY and CDR2 SVGAGI. CDR3 DNA sequence: TGTGCCAGTGCTCGGGATTTTCGTCAGCCCCAGCATTTT. Translating it yields CASARDFRQPQHF.

The chain has TRBV10-2 and TRBJ2-4; a possible D gene is TRBD1 (6 bases). The ends were cut back, 9 bases at V and 1 base at J, with 10 bases in the middle. Germline lookup yields CDR1 WSHSY and CDR2 SAAADI. This CDR3 contains 13 residues. CDR3 residues: CASGQLAKNIQYF. CDR3 coding DNA: TGCGCCAGTGGACAGTTGGCCAAAAACATTCAGTACTTC.

The rearrangement links TRBV16 to TRBJ2-7, with TRBD1 identical over 8 bases. With 2 bases clipped from V and 1 base from J, the junction kept 4 bases outside the gene matches. Germline loops: CDR1 KGHSY, CDR2 FQNENV. The CDR3 length is 15 residues. CDR3 coding DNA: TGTGCCAGCAGCCAAAGACAGGGGTCGTCCTACGAGCAGTACTTC. The encoded protein is CASSQRQGSSYEQYF. The whole variable domain, filled in from reference TRBV16 and TRBJ2-7, reads GEEVAQTPKHLVRGEGQKAKLYCAPIKGHSYVFWYQQVLKNEFKFLISFQNENVFDETGMPKERFSAKCLPNSPCSLEIQATKLEDSAVYFCASSQRQGSSYEQYFGPGTRLTVT.

V is TRBV11-3 and J is TRBJ2-2, with D possibly TRBD2 on 6 matching bases. CDR1 and CDR2 from the germline V gene are SGHNT and YENEEA. This CDR3 contains 15 residues. Deletions cut 7 bases from V and 2 bases from J, with 14 bases between. The CDR3 spells CASTPGGANTGELFF. In DNA, the CDR3 is TGTGCCAGCACCCCCGGAGGGGCTAACACCGGGGAGCTGTTTTTT.

The V and J genes are TRBV7-9 and TRBJ1-6; possible D gene TRBD1, 5 bases. The germline V gene has CDR1 SEHNR and CDR2 FQNEAQ (reference sequence). Trimming left V 0 bases short and J 7 bases short, with 10 bases between. The CDR3 covers 15 residues. CDR3 in DNA: TGTGCCAGCAGCTTAGCGTCAGGGAACAATTCACCCCTCCACTTT. Translation: CASSLASGNNSPLHF. Full variable domain (remainder filled in from reference TRBV7-9 and TRBJ1-6): DTGVSQNPRHKITKRGQNVTFRCDPISEHNRLYWYRQTLGQGPEFLTYFQNEAQLEKSRLLSDRFSAERPKGSFSTLEIQRTEQGDSAMYLCASSLASGNNSPLHFGNGTRLTVT.

This clone was counted once. The V gene is TRBV24-1, the J gene TRBJ2-4; tentative D call: TRBD1 (6 bases). Trimming removed 9 bases from V and 3 bases from J, with 20 bases in between. Germline values: CDR1 KGHDR, CDR2 SFDVKD. This CDR3 has 16 residues. As DNA, the CDR3 is TGTGCCACCTCCCCGGGGCAGGGGAGAGTCAAAAACATTCAGTACTTC. Translated, it gives CATSPGQGRVKNIQYF.

This rearrangement joins TRBV5-1 to TRBJ1-1; possible D gene TRBD1, 5 bases. CDR1 SGHRS and CDR2 YFSETQ come from the germline V gene. This CDR3 is 15 amino acids long. Trimming pared 1 base from V and 1 base from J, leaving 11 bases between. The CDR3 region has the DNA TGCGCCAGCAGCTTGCGAGGGACTTGGAACACTGAAGCTTTCTTT. Its translation: CASSLRGTWNTEAFF.

The chain employs TRBV27 and TRBJ2-7; 8 bases match TRBD2. CDR1 is MNHEY and CDR2 is SMNVEV in the germline V gene (reference sequence). The CDR3 is 15 amino acids. With 6 bases clipped from V and 2 bases from J, the junction kept 9 bases outside the gene matches. This CDR3 is CASSRRIAGTYEQYF. CDR3 coding DNA: TGTGCCAGCAGCCGAAGAATAGCGGGAACCTACGAGCAGTACTTC.

This sequence joins TRBV24-1 and TRBJ2-2, with TRBD1 matching over 10 bases. CDR1 and CDR2 (germline): KGHDR, SFDVKD. The CDR3 loop spans 16 amino acids. J gave up 1 base and V 4 bases, and 2 bases lay outside the gene matches. In DNA, the CDR3 is TGTGCCACCAGTGAATGGACAGGGGGGAACACCGGGGAGCTGTTTTTT. Protein: CATSEWTGGNTGELFF.

The table lists this clone with a count of one. The chain recombines TRBV29-1 with TRBJ2-7; 11 nucleotides match TRBD1. Looked up from germline, CDR1 is SQVTM and CDR2 is ANQGSEA. With V trimmed by 7 bases and J by 6 bases, 5 bases remained unmatched. The CDR3 is 12 residues long. This CDR3 reads CSAWTGGAEQYF. Written as DNA, the CDR3 is TGCAGCGCCTGGACAGGGGGCGCCGAGCAGTACTTC.

The gene calls are TRBV28 and TRBJ1-5; the D gene is possibly TRBD1 (5 bases). Germline CDR1 is MDHEN and CDR2 is SYDVKM. The CDR3 has 15 residues. V was pared by 2 bases and J by 9 bases, with 17 bases between. Here the CDR3 reads CASSLAGGGIPPQHF. CDR3 DNA sequence: TGTGCCAGCAGTTTAGCCGGGGGGGGAATTCCGCCCCAGCATTTT.

The rearrangement links TRBV4-1 to TRBJ2-2, with 11 bases matching TRBD1. Germline V gives CDR1 MGHRA, CDR2 YSYEKL. The CDR3 runs to 16 residues. The J segment lost 5 bases and the V segment lost 4 bases, leaving 6 bases of the junction unmatched. This chain's CDR3 is CASSRAGTGGTGELFF. The DNA for the CDR3 is TGCGCCAGCAGCCGAGCCGGGACAGGGGGTACCGGGGAGCTGTTTTTT.

The chain recombines TRBV27 with TRBJ2-4; maybe TRBD2 (6 bases). Germline lookup yields CDR1 MNHEY and CDR2 SMNVEV (reference sequence). The CDR3 totals 15 residues. Trimming took 5 bases from V and 2 from J, leaving 13 bases between them. CDR3 region: CASSAGPRTKNIQYF. DNA of the CDR3: TGTGCCAGCAGTGCGGGACCGCGCACCAAAAACATTCAGTACTTC.

V gene TRBV2 combines with J gene TRBJ2-7; TRBD1 matches at 8 bases. J gave up 2 bases and V 6 bases, and 3 bases lay outside the gene matches. The CDR3 is 13 amino acids. CDR1 and CDR2 from the germline V gene are SNHLY and FYNNEI. CDR3 coding DNA: TGTGCCAGCAGGGTGGACAGGGCCTACGAGCAGTACTTC. The encoded protein is CASRVDRAYEQYF.

This chain connects TRBV27 to TRBJ2-1; D is uncertain. This CDR3 is 13 amino acids long. Per germline, CDR1 MNHEY and CDR2 SMNVEV (reference sequence). V lost 6 bases and J 8 bases, leaving 14 bases between the germline ends. Written as DNA, the CDR3 is TGTGCCAGCAGGCGAGGAAGGTCGGATGAGCAGTTCTTC. This sequence encodes CASRRGRSDEQFF.

The chain recombines TRBV5-6 with TRBJ1-1, with TRBD1 matching 8 bases. Germline V gene sequence: CDR1 SGHDT, CDR2 YYEEEE. V dropped 4 bases and J dropped 5; count of bases not matched to a gene: 10. CDR3 length equals 15 residues. The DNA for the CDR3 is TGTGCCAGCAGCCCGGCCAGGGGGCGAAGAACTGAAGCTTTCTTT. Protein product: CASSPARGRRTEAFF.